The clone carrying this T cell receptor beta chain was seen a few times. Its antigen is as yet unknown. This entry comes from a study of T cells after yellow fever vaccination. The overall study: Preparation used SMART-Seq v4 Ultra Low Input for the low-cell-number fractions.

Whole-study findings and limits: Most clones from primary vaccination resurfaced after the booster (about 95% CD4, less than 90% CD8). Shared CD4/CD8 clonotypes were a small share, likely from convergent recombination.

V lost 6 bases to trimming and J lost 4 bases; unmatched junction nucleotides: 5. CDR1 is SGHDN and CDR2 is FVKESK in the germline V gene. This CDR3 spans 13 amino acids. UMIs and a universal primer site were added when TCR cDNA was made by 5'RACE template switching. MiXCR, run by TCRdb on the 5' RACE reads, gives a single entry per CDR3 protein. The data hold more than 250,000 distinct CDR3 sequences, with 6.8% observed a single time. The receptor's source is a man between 18 and 29 years old who received the YFV17D yellow fever vaccine. This sample comprised PBMCs, obtained around 45 days after the first yellow fever vaccination. V usage is TRBV14 and J usage is TRBJ2-5, with 7 bases aligning to TRBD1. CDR3 in DNA: TGTGCCAGCAGGCACAGGGGCGGAGAGACCCAGTACTTC. Amino acid sequence: CASRHRGGETQYF.